This is a list of T cell receptor beta chains from one sample in a study of CD8 T cells in ankylosing spondylitis. From the 5' RACE reads, TCRdb called clonotypes with MiXCR, one entry per CDR3 protein. The table records roughly 240,000 distinct CDR3 sequences, roughly a third of them present only once. The specimen sequenced was blood, either unsorted or a sorted T cell fraction (not recorded which). Every receptor here comes from a male donor with ankylosing spondylitis or in good health (not recorded which). Both conserved end residues are part of each CDR3. Each record gives: CDR3 protein, CDR3 DNA, D gene, clone size, J gene, V gene. D genes are given only for firm matches. Size is omitted from some rows. Given values are once, few, many or a class for expanded clones.

cdr3_aa: CSARDLEGTYEQYF
cdr3_nt: TGCAGTGCTAGAGATTTGGAGGGAACCTACGAGCAGTACTTC
d_call: -
clone_size: -
j_call: TRBJ2-7
v_call: TRBV20-1

cdr3_aa: CSASPEGVNYGYTF
cdr3_nt: TGCAGTGCTAGCCCCGAGGGGGTAAACTATGGCTACACCTTC
d_call: -
clone_size: -
j_call: TRBJ1-2
v_call: TRBV20-1

cdr3_aa: CASGRGASSSGANVLTF
cdr3_nt: TGTGCCAGCGGGCGGGGGGCTTCATCTTCTGGGGCCAACGTCCTGACTTTC
d_call: TRBD2
clone_size: -
j_call: TRBJ2-6
v_call: TRBV6-1

cdr3_aa: CASSLLVGTEQFF
cdr3_nt: TGTGCCAGCAGCTTACTGGTTGGGACAGAGCAGTTCTTC
d_call: -
clone_size: -
j_call: TRBJ2-1
v_call: TRBV7-8

cdr3_aa: CASSEPTTGSEQYF
cdr3_nt: TGTGCCAGCAGTGAACCGACGACAGGGTCCGAGCAGTACTTC
d_call: TRBD1
clone_size: -
j_call: TRBJ2-7
v_call: TRBV25-1

cdr3_aa: CSEGQGTTEAFF
cdr3_nt: TGCAGCGAAGGACAGGGTACCACTGAAGCTTTCTTT
d_call: TRBD1
clone_size: few
j_call: TRBJ1-1
v_call: TRBV29-1

cdr3_aa: CASSFGGARSYNEQFF
cdr3_nt: TGTGCCAGCAGTTTTGGGGGGGCTCGCTCCTACAATGAGCAGTTCTTC
d_call: -
clone_size: few
j_call: TRBJ2-1
v_call: TRBV6-5

cdr3_aa: CASSELSPDTQYF
cdr3_nt: TGTGCCAGCAGTGAACTTTCTCCCGATACGCAGTATTTT
d_call: -
clone_size: -
j_call: TRBJ2-3
v_call: TRBV25-1

cdr3_aa: CASSFWREGNEQFF
cdr3_nt: TGTGCCAGCAGCTTTTGGCGCGAAGGGAATGAGCAGTTCTTC
d_call: -
clone_size: -
j_call: TRBJ2-1
v_call: TRBV11-2

cdr3_aa: CATSRDGGGRADTQYF
cdr3_nt: TGTGCCACCAGCAGAGATGGGGGGGGAAGGGCAGATACGCAGTATTTT
d_call: TRBD2
clone_size: -
j_call: TRBJ2-3
v_call: TRBV15

cdr3_aa: CAINDRGYEQYF
cdr3_nt: TGTGCCATCAACGACAGGGGGTACGAGCAGTACTTC
d_call: TRBD1
clone_size: few
j_call: TRBJ2-7
v_call: TRBV10-3

cdr3_aa: CASSYNGKTGELFF
cdr3_nt: TGTGCCAGCAGTTATAATGGGAAAACCGGGGAGCTGTTTTTT
d_call: -
clone_size: -
j_call: TRBJ2-2
v_call: TRBV6-5

cdr3_aa: CASSPGPGGTEAFF
cdr3_nt: TGTGCCAGCAGCCCGGGCCCCGGCGGGACTGAAGCTTTCTTT
d_call: -
clone_size: -
j_call: TRBJ1-1
v_call: TRBV5-5

cdr3_aa: CASSVSTGLYGYTF
cdr3_nt: TGCGCCAGCAGCGTATCCACAGGGCTCTATGGCTACACCTTC
d_call: -
clone_size: few
j_call: TRBJ1-2
v_call: TRBV4-1

cdr3_aa: CASSPDLGEPQHF
cdr3_nt: TGTGCCAGCAGCCCAGACCTGGGGGAGCCCCAGCATTTT
d_call: -
clone_size: -
j_call: TRBJ1-5
v_call: TRBV5-5

cdr3_aa: CASSSPDTYNEQFF
cdr3_nt: TGTGCCAGCAGTTCCCCGGACACGTACAATGAGCAGTTCTTC
d_call: -
clone_size: few
j_call: TRBJ2-1
v_call: TRBV12-3/TRBV12-4

cdr3_aa: CAWRGGAGEQFF
cdr3_nt: TGTGCCTGGAGAGGGGGAGCCGGTGAGCAGTTCTTC
d_call: -
clone_size: -
j_call: TRBJ2-1
v_call: TRBV30

cdr3_aa: CAISDIAGGDEQFF
cdr3_nt: TGTGCCATCAGCGACATAGCGGGGGGGGATGAGCAGTTCTTC
d_call: TRBD2
clone_size: -
j_call: TRBJ2-1
v_call: TRBV10-3

cdr3_aa: CASSSNSGGYNEQFF
cdr3_nt: TGCGCCAGCAGCTCCAATAGCGGGGGGTACAATGAGCAGTTCTTC
d_call: TRBD2
clone_size: few
j_call: TRBJ2-1
v_call: TRBV5-1

cdr3_aa: CASSARTGVAEELFF
cdr3_nt: TGTGCCAGCAGCGCCAGGACAGGCGTGGCAGAAGAGCTGTTTTTT
d_call: TRBD1
clone_size: few
j_call: TRBJ2-2
v_call: TRBV9

cdr3_aa: CASSLTPDTQYF
cdr3_nt: TGTGCCAGCAGTTTAACCCCAGATACGCAGTATTTT
d_call: -
clone_size: -
j_call: TRBJ2-3
v_call: TRBV12-3/TRBV12-4

cdr3_aa: CSVLGQGTEQYF
cdr3_nt: TGCAGCGTGCTTGGACAGGGAACCGAGCAGTACTTC
d_call: TRBD1
clone_size: -
j_call: TRBJ2-7
v_call: TRBV29-1

cdr3_aa: CASSARFSGGADTQYF
cdr3_nt: TGTGCCAGCAGTGCCCGGTTCAGCGGGGGGGCGGATACGCAGTATTTT
d_call: TRBD2
clone_size: -
j_call: TRBJ2-3
v_call: TRBV27

cdr3_aa: CATSRDRVGTGELFF
cdr3_nt: TGTGCCACCAGCAGAGACAGGGTTGGGACCGGGGAGCTGTTTTTT
d_call: -
clone_size: -
j_call: TRBJ2-2
v_call: TRBV15

cdr3_aa: CASSTGRVQYF
cdr3_nt: TGTGCCAGCAGCACAGGGCGCGTGCAGTACTTC
d_call: -
clone_size: few
j_call: TRBJ2-7
v_call: TRBV7-8

cdr3_aa: CASSQDKGGASGANVLTF
cdr3_nt: TGTGCCAGCAGCCAAGATAAAGGGGGCGCCTCTGGGGCCAACGTCCTGACTTTC
d_call: TRBD1
clone_size: -
j_call: TRBJ2-6
v_call: TRBV3-1

cdr3_aa: CSARGRRNEQFF
cdr3_nt: TGCAGTGCTAGGGGAAGAAGGAATGAGCAGTTCTTC
d_call: -
clone_size: -
j_call: TRBJ2-1
v_call: TRBV20-1

cdr3_aa: CASSLNGGVNYEQYF
cdr3_nt: TGTGCCAGCAGTTTGAACGGGGGAGTAAACTACGAGCAGTACTTC
d_call: -
clone_size: -
j_call: TRBJ2-7
v_call: TRBV12-3/TRBV12-4

cdr3_aa: CASSFVRWGTQYF
cdr3_nt: TGTGCCAGCAGTTTCGTCCGGTGGGGTACGCAGTATTTT
d_call: -
clone_size: -
j_call: TRBJ2-3
v_call: TRBV12-3/TRBV12-4